Listed below are T cell receptor beta chains from one sample, sequenced in a study of Ad26.COV2.S vaccination and SARS-CoV-2 variants. Some clones are missing from TCRdb's copy, which holds only in-frame ones; the method was immunoSEQ multiplex PCR. The data show approximately 400,000 clones, with 70% to 90% seen just once and 3.3% held by the top ten. The starting material was peripheral blood, obtained in a trial of Ad26.COV2.S vaccine versus placebo. The receptors originated from a person aged 18-60 years who received the Ad26.COV2.S COVID-19 vaccine or a placebo. Each CDR3 is given with its conserved first and last residue. The order of the fields is D gene, clone size, V gene, J gene, CDR3 protein, CDR3 DNA. The D gene is left open where the match is weak. A row's size may be missing; if present it is once, few, many or a size class.

>TRBD1|.|TRBV5-1|TRBJ2-5
CASSLTGMETQYF
TGCGCCAGCAGCCTGACAGGGATGGAGACCCAGTACTTC
>TRBD1|.|TRBV2|TRBJ2-5
CASSDGTGEAETQYF
TGTGCCAGCAGCGACGGGACAGGGGAAGCAGAGACCCAGTACTTC
>.|few|TRBV10-2|TRBJ2-1
CASSEGGSYNEQFF
TGCGCCAGCAGTGAGGGAGGTTCCTACAATGAGCAGTTCTTC
>.|.|TRBV2|TRBJ1-2
CASSDSRLYGYTF
TGTGCCAGCAGTGACAGCCGCCTCTATGGCTACACCTTC
>.|few|TRBV18|TRBJ1-3
CASSPGAGPGNTIYF
TGTGCCAGCTCACCCGGGGCAGGGCCTGGAAACACCATATATTTT
>.|.|TRBV3-1/TRBV3-2|TRBJ2-5
CASSRRTAWQETQYF
TGTGCCAGCAGCCGCCGGACAGCGTGGCAAGAGACCCAGTACTTC
>.|.|TRBV29-1|TRBJ2-7
CSVLVLDEQYF
TGCAGCGTTCTGGTTTTAGACGAGCAGTACTTC
>TRBD1|.|TRBV6-5|TRBJ1-2
CASSKPGQINYGYTF
TGTGCCAGCAGTAAACCGGGACAGATAAACTATGGCTACACCTTC
>TRBD1|.|TRBV16|TRBJ1-2
CASSPTGGGNYGYTF
TGTGCCAGCAGCCCGACAGGGGGCGGAAACTATGGCTACACCTTC
>TRBD2|few|TRBV27|TRBJ2-1
CASSSGTSGIKNEQFF
TGTGCCAGCAGTTCGGGGACTAGCGGGATCAAGAATGAGCAGTTCTTC
>.|.|TRBV18|TRBJ2-3
CASSSQQRDTQYF
TGTGCCAGCTCAAGCCAACAACGAGATACGCAGTATTTT
>.|.|TRBV11-2|TRBJ1-1
CASSLGRAGNTEAFF
TGTGCCAGCAGCTTAGGACGGGCGGGGAACACTGAAGCTTTCTTT
>.|.|TRBV5-1|TRBJ2-3
CASSLRGRSDTQYF
TGCGCCAGCAGCTTACGGGGTAGGTCGGATACGCAGTATTTT
>.|.|TRBV18|TRBJ2-1
CASSLGQPYNEQFF
TGTGCCAGCTCACTAGGACAGCCCTACAATGAGCAGTTCTTC